This TCR beta chain was recovered during a study of technical replicates of blood from a handful of donors. The table came from immunoSEQ multiplex PCR; TCRdb's copy has only in-frame clones and leaves some out. The data show tens of thousands of clones, with 80% to 95% seen just once and 0.41% held by the top ten. This clone was found once. Trimming shortened V by 5 bases and J by 7 bases, and 9 bases separated the two germline ends. Per the germline V gene, CDR1 is DFQATT and CDR2 is SNEGSKA (reference sequence). This CDR3 region has 10 residues. This clonotype was sampled from a human donor in good health. The sequenced sample was T cells isolated from PBMCs. The chain carries TRBV20-1 and TRBJ2-7; tentative D call: TRBD2 (5 bases). CDR3 bases: TGCAGTGCTGGGGAGCGGGAGCAGTACTTC. Translation gives CSAGEREQYF.